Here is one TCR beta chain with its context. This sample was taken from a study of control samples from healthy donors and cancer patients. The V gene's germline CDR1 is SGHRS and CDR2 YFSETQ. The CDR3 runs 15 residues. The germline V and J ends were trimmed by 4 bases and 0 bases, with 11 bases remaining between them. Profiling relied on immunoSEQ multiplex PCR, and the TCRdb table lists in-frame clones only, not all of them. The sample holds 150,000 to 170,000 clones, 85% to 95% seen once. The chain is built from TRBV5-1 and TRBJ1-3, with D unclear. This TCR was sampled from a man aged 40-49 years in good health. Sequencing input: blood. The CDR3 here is CASSPRAPSGNTIYF. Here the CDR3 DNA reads TGCGCCAGCAGCCCAAGGGCTCCCTCTGGAAACACCATATATTTT.